This is a list of T cell receptor beta chains from one sample in a study of blood T cell repertoires in COVID-19. The protocol was immunoSEQ multiplex PCR, while the TCRdb copy is restricted to in-frame clones and leaves out a portion. The table lists 200,000 to 250,000 clones, roughly 76% of them singletons. Sample: peripheral blood. The receptor set was obtained from a woman at least 80 years old with COVID-19, enrolled during active disease. Each CDR3 is given with its conserved first and last residue. D genes are given only for firm matches. For some rows the clone size is stated as once, few or many, or as a class when expanded; others skip it.

j_call d_call v_call clone_size cdr3_aa cdr3_nt
TRBJ2-2 . TRBV7-2 . CASSRQAAVGELFF TGTGCCAGCAGCCGCCAGGCTGCCGTCGGGGAGCTGTTTTTT
TRBJ2-7 . TRBV10-2 many CASRVQGLEQYF TGCGCCAGCAGGGTACAGGGATTGGAGCAGTACTTC
TRBJ1-3 . TRBV7-2 . CASSPRVPGNTIYF TGTGCCAGCAGCCCCAGGGTTCCTGGAAACACCATATATTTT
TRBJ1-1 . TRBV7-6 few CASSLAQTGNTEAFF TGTGCCAGCAGCTTAGCACAGACAGGGAACACTGAAGCTTTCTTT
TRBJ1-6 TRBD1 TRBV6-5 . CASSRNTGGRSPLHF TGTGCCAGCAGTCGAAACACAGGGGGCAGGTCACCCCTCCACTTT
TRBJ1-2 TRBD1 TRBV6-1 . CASSDVGQGNYGYTF TGTGCCAGCAGTGACGTTGGACAGGGGAACTATGGCTACACCTTC
TRBJ2-3 . TRBV9 few CASSVGIHSDTQYF TGTGCCAGCAGCGTCGGGATACACTCAGATACGCAGTATTTT
TRBJ1-2 . TRBV11-2 . CASSLVLDAVGGYTF TGTGCCAGCAGCTTAGTTCTAGACGCAGTTGGGGGCTACACCTTC
TRBJ1-2 . TRBV28 . CASSSQSPGGYGYTF TGTGCCAGCAGTTCACAATCGCCCGGCGGCTATGGCTACACCTTC
TRBJ1-2 . TRBV19 . CASSMAGVGSYGYTF TGTGCCAGTAGTATGGCCGGGGTGGGTAGCTATGGCTACACCTTC
TRBJ2-7 . TRBV3-1/TRBV3-2 . CASSGRETAGSYEQYF TGTGCCAGCAGCGGACGGGAAACCGCGGGATCCTACGAGCAGTACTTC
TRBJ2-1 . TRBV28 . CASSFGRNNEQFF TGTGCCAGCAGTTTCGGTAGAAACAATGAGCAGTTCTTC
TRBJ1-4 TRBD1 TRBV19 . CASSTKDRGVSEKLFF TGTGCCAGTAGTACCAAGGACAGGGGCGTTTCGGAAAAACTGTTTTTT
TRBJ2-3 . TRBV2 . CASSEGGINTDTQYF TGTGCCAGCAGTGAGGGGGGAATCAACACAGATACGCAGTATTTT
TRBJ1-1 . TRBV14 few CASSLGTPQGAFF TGTGCCAGCAGCCTCGGGACGCCACAGGGAGCTTTCTTT
TRBJ2-2 TRBD2 TRBV6-6 . CASSRRPGLARDTGELFF TGTGCCAGCAGTCGACGGCCGGGACTAGCTAGGGACACCGGGGAGCTGTTTTTT
TRBJ1-2 . TRBV5-1 . CASSLRREGYGYTF TGCGCCAGCAGCTTGAGGAGGGAAGGTTATGGCTACACCTTC
TRBJ1-1 TRBD1 TRBV2 once CASSHDRARTEAFF TGTGCCAGCAGTCACGACAGGGCGAGGACTGAAGCTTTCTTT
TRBJ1-2 TRBD1 TRBV6-2/TRBV6-3 . CASSLRTQGARGYTF TGTGCCAGCAGTCTCCGGACACAGGGGGCTCGGGGCTACACCTTC
TRBJ1-3 . TRBV7-3 . CASSSRAGNTIYF TGTGCCAGCAGCTCCCGCGCTGGAAACACCATATATTTT
TRBJ1-1 TRBD1 TRBV19 . CASSISNRGPKNTEAFF TGTGCCAGTAGTATCTCAAACAGGGGACCCAAGAACACTGAAGCTTTCTTT
TRBJ2-3 TRBD1 TRBV19 . CASRDRGIPDTQYF TGTGCCAGTAGGGACAGGGGGATACCAGATACGCAGTATTTT
TRBJ1-6 . TRBV10-1 medium-sized CASSDRGVYSPLHF TGCGCCAGCAGTGACAGGGGTGTCTATTCACCCCTCCACTTT
TRBJ1-1 TRBD1 TRBV5-4 . CASSHDRAPEAFF TGTGCCAGCAGCCATGACAGGGCCCCTGAAGCTTTCTTT
TRBJ1-1 TRBD1 TRBV11-2 . CASSWGNWDSINTEAFF TGTGCCAGCAGCTGGGGGAACTGGGACAGTATTAACACTGAAGCTTTCTTT
TRBJ2-2 TRBD1 TRBV18 once CASSKGQLTGELFF TGTGCCAGCTCAAAGGGACAGCTCACCGGGGAGCTGTTTTTT
TRBJ2-1 TRBD2 TRBV24-1 . CATSETSASSYNEQFF TGTGCCACCAGTGAGACTAGCGCGAGCTCCTACAATGAGCAGTTCTTC
TRBJ2-2 TRBD2 TRBV29-1 . CSVEGTSGSEGTGELFF TGCAGCGTTGAAGGGACTAGCGGGAGTGAGGGCACCGGGGAGCTGTTTTTT
TRBJ2-7 . TRBV7-2 . CASEPLPGSYEQYF TGTGCCAGCGAACCCCTTCCAGGCTCCTACGAGCAGTACTTC
TRBJ1-1 TRBD1 TRBV6-6 few CASSYKGQGNTEAFF TGTGCCAGCAGTTACAAGGGACAGGGGAACACTGAAGCTTTCTTT
TRBJ1-6 TRBD1 TRBV7-2 . CASSGTFQGGSYNSPLHF TGTGCCAGCAGCGGCACGTTTCAGGGGGGCTCCTATAATTCACCCCTCCACTTT
TRBJ1-2 . TRBV2 . CASSSGSATYGYTF TGTGCCAGCAGTTCGGGGTCAGCGACGTATGGCTACACCTTC
TRBJ2-1 . TRBV27 . CASSLRRSINEQFF TGTGCCAGCAGTTTGCGGAGAAGTATCAATGAGCAGTTCTTC
TRBJ1-1 TRBD1 TRBV7-8 . CASSSRTGMNTEAFF TGTGCCAGCAGCTCCCGGACAGGAATGAACACTGAAGCTTTCTTT
TRBJ1-2 . TRBV10-3 once CAISESGTNYGYTF TGTGCCATCAGTGAGTCTGGCACTAACTATGGCTACACCTTC
TRBJ1-1 . TRBV4-2 . CASSQPQGRNTEAFF TGTGCCAGCAGCCAACCGCAGGGGAGGAACACTGAAGCTTTCTTT
TRBJ2-5 TRBD2 TRBV7-3 . CASSSRTSGGGETQYF TGTGCCAGCAGCTCGCGGACTAGCGGGGGAGGAGAGACCCAGTACTTC
TRBJ2-7 TRBD1 TRBV6-5 . CASGDRGYEQYF TGTGCCAGCGGGGACAGGGGGTACGAGCAGTACTTC
TRBJ2-3 . TRBV6-5 once CASRRLVEGRDTQYF TGTGCCAGCAGACGACTAGTTGAGGGAAGGGATACGCAGTATTTT
TRBJ1-6 TRBD1 TRBV7-9 . CASSSPGQKNSPLHF TGTGCCAGCAGCTCCCCGGGACAGAAAAATTCACCCCTCCACTTT
TRBJ2-1 TRBD2 TRBV7-2 once CASSQRLGAGGNEQFF TGTGCCAGCAGCCAGCGACTGGGAGCGGGAGGCAATGAGCAGTTCTTC
TRBJ1-1 TRBD1 TRBV4-3 . CASRFQGAKTEAFF TGCGCCAGCAGATTTCAGGGGGCTAAAACTGAAGCTTTCTTT
TRBJ2-7 TRBD2 TRBV5-4 . CASSSAGTRNEQYF TGTGCCAGCAGCTCGGCCGGGACTAGAAACGAGCAGTACTTC
TRBJ2-3 . TRBV30 . CAWIQRETQYF TGTGCCTGGATTCAGAGGGAGACGCAGTATTTT
TRBJ2-7 TRBD1 TRBV7-2 . CASSLGTGPTYEQYF TGTGCCAGCAGCTTGGGGACAGGGCCCACCTACGAGCAGTACTTC
TRBJ2-2 TRBD2 TRBV28 . CASRLSGTTNTGELFF TGTGCCAGCAGACTTTCCGGGACTACGAACACCGGGGAGCTGTTTTTT
TRBJ1-4 TRBD1 TRBV5-1 . CASSTTGTGEKLFF TGCGCCAGCAGCACGACAGGGACGGGTGAAAAACTGTTTTTT
TRBJ1-1 . TRBV6-5 . CASSFRRGTEAFF TGTGCCAGCAGTTTTCGGCGCGGTACTGAAGCTTTCTTT